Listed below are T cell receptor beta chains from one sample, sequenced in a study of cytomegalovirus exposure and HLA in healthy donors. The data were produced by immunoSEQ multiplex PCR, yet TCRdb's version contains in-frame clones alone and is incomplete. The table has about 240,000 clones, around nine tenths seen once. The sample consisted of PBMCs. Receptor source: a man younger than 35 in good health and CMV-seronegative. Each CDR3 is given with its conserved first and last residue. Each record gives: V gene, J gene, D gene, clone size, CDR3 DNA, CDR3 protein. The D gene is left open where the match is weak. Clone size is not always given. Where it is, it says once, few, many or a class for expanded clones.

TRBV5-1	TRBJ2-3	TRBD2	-	TGCGCCAGCAGCTTGACTAGCGGGGCCACAGATACGCAGTATTTT	CASSLTSGATDTQYF
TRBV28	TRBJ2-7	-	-	TGTGCCAGCAGTTTGTATTGGAGATACGAGCAGTACTTC	CASSLYWRYEQYF
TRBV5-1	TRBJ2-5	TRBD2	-	TGCGCCAGCAGCCCCGGGACTAGCGGGAGCTTGGAGACCCAGTACTTC	CASSPGTSGSLETQYF
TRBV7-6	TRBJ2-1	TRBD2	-	TGTGCCAGCAGCTTAGACTCAGCGGGAGCGTGGAGTGAGCAGTTCTTC	CASSLDSAGAWSEQFF
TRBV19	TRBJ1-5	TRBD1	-	TGTGCCAGCCATACGGCACAGGGGGCAGGGCAGCCCCAGCATTTT	CASHTAQGAGQPQHF
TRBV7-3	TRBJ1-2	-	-	TGTGCCAGCAGCCATCAGGGTGAAGGCTACACCTTC	CASSHQGEGYTF
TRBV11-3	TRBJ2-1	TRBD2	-	TGTGCCAGCAGCAGGACTAGCGGGGGGTCGGAGTTCTTC	CASSRTSGGSEFF
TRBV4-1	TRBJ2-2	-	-	TGCGCCAGCAGCCAAGTGATGGGGGGCACCGGGGAGCTGTTTTTT	CASSQVMGGTGELFF
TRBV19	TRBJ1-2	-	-	TGTGCCAGTAGTTTGCGGGGCAGGGATGGCTACACCTTC	CASSLRGRDGYTF
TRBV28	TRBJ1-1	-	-	TGTGCCAGCTTGCTAGCGAACACTGAAGCTTTCTTT	CASLLANTEAFF
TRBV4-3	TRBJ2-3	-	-	TGCGCCAGCAGCCAGGCCCCCCAGAGCACAGATACGCAGTATTTT	CASSQAPQSTDTQYF
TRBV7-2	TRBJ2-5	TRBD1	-	TGTGCCAGCAGCAAACAGGGGGCGATGGGAGAGACCCAGTACTTC	CASSKQGAMGETQYF
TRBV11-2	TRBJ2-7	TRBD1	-	TGTGCCAGCAGCTTAGGATCGGGACAGGCCTACGAGCAGTACTTC	CASSLGSGQAYEQYF
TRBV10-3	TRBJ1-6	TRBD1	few	TGTGCCATCAGCGAGACAGGGGTTTCACCCCTCCACTTT	CAISETGVSPLHF
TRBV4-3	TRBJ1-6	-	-	TGCGCCAGCAGCCAAGATGGAAGGAGCTCCTATAATTCACCCCTCCACTTT	CASSQDGRSSYNSPLHF
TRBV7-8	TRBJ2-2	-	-	TGTGCCAGCAGCTTGGGGCAAAGGATGTGGGGGGAGCTGTTTTTT	CASSLGQRMWGELFF
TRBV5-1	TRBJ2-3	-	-	TGCGCCAGCAGCTCGGCCGGGGGCACAGATACGCAGTATTTT	CASSSAGGTDTQYF
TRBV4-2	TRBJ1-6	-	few	TGTGCCAGCAGCCTTGATTCCCCCAGGGGAGTAGGCTCACCCCTCCACTTT	CASSLDSPRGVGSPLHF
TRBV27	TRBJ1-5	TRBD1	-	TGTGCCAGCAGTTTAACCGGGACAGGCAATCAGCCCCAGCATTTT	CASSLTGTGNQPQHF
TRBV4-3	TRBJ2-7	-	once	TGCGCCAGCAGCCAAGTTGTCGGCTCCTACGAGCAGTACTTC	CASSQVVGSYEQYF
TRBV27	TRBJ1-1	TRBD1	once	TGTGCCAGCAACCGGGACAGGGGGCTCGGGACTGAAGCTTTCTTT	CASNRDRGLGTEAFF
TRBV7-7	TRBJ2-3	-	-	TGTGCCAGCAGCGCGAAGGCGACAAGCGGTACAGATATGCAGTATTTT	CASSAKATSGTDMQYF
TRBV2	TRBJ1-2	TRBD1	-	TGTGCCAGCAGTGGACAGGGTCTCTATGGCTACACCTTC	CASSGQGLYGYTF
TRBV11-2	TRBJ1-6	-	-	TGTGCCAGCAGCATTTCTCACGCCAGCTCCTATAATTCACCCCTCCACTTT	CASSISHASSYNSPLHF
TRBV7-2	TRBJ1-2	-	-	TGTGCCAGCAGCTTAGTAGGGGTATCAGGATTAAATGGCTACACCTTC	CASSLVGVSGLNGYTF
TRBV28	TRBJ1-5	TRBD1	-	TGTGCCATAGGGGGCACGGGTCAGCCCCAGCATTTT	CAIGGTGQPQHF
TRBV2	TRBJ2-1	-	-	TGTGCCAGCAGCCTAGGGGATGAGCAGTTCTTC	CASSLGDEQFF
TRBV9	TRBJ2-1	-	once	TGTGCCAGCAGCGTCGCCGGGAGCCAAATTTCCAATGAGCAGTTCTTC	CASSVAGSQISNEQFF
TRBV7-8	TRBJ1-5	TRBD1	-	TGTGCCAGCAGCGGCCAGGGACAGGGTCTCAATCAGCCCCAGCATTTT	CASSGQGQGLNQPQHF
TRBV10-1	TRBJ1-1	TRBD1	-	TGCGCCAGCAGTGAGTCGGGCTACAGGGGGTCTTTCTTT	CASSESGYRGSFF
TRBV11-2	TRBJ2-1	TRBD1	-	TGTGCCAGCAGCTTACAGACAGGGCGGATCAATGAGCAGTTCTTC	CASSLQTGRINEQFF
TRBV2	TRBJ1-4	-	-	TGTGCCAGCAATCCGGGACATAATGAAAAACTGTTTTTT	CASNPGHNEKLFF
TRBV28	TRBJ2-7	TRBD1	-	TGTGCCAGCACCGGGACAGCAGCCTACGAGCAGTACTTC	CASTGTAAYEQYF
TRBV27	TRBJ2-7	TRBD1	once	TGTGCCAGCAGCTTAAGCGGGACAGGGGGCTCCTACGAGCAGTACTTC	CASSLSGTGGSYEQYF
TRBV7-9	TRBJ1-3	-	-	TGTGCCAGCAGCTTTTTGGGAGGGGACGCCATATATTTT	CASSFLGGDAIYF
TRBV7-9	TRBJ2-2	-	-	TGTGCCAGCACCCTTGCACTAGCCTCCACCGGGGAGCTGTTTTTT	CASTLALASTGELFF
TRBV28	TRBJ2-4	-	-	TGTGCCAGCGGGTGGTTGATTGGGGGGATGGAGTACTTC	CASGWLIGGMEYF
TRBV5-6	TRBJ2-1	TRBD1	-	TGTGCCAGCAGCAACCTCGGGACAGGGGGCAACAATGAGCAGTTCTTC	CASSNLGTGGNNEQFF
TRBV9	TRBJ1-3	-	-	TGTGCCAGCAGTGAAGCGACAGGCTCTGGAAACACCATATATTTT	CASSEATGSGNTIYF
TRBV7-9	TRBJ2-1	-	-	TGTGCCAGCAGCTCCACTTCCTACAATGAGCAGTTCTTC	CASSSTSYNEQFF
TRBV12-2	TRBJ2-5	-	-	TGTGCAAGTCGCCCCGTGGGCAGGCTAGCGGGGGTTGAGACCCAGTACTTC	CASRPVGRLAGVETQYF
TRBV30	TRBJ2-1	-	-	TGTGCCTGGAGATTTGGAGAGCTATACAATGAGCAGTTCTTC	CAWRFGELYNEQFF